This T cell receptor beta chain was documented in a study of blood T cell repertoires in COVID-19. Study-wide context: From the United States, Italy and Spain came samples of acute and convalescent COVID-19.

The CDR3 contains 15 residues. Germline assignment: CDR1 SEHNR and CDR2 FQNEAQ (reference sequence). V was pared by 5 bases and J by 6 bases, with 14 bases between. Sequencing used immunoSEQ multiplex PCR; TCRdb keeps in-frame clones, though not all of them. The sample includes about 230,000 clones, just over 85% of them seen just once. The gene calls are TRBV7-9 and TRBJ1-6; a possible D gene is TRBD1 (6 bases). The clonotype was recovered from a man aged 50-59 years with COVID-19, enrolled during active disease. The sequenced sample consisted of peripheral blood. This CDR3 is CASSQNRVINSPLHF. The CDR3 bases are TGTGCCAGCAGCCAAAACAGGGTAATTAATTCACCCCTCCACTTT.